The next 14 T cell receptor beta chains were all read from a single sample in a study of T cell responses to AZD1222 COVID-19 vaccine. TCRdb keeps only in-frame clones here, not all; method: immunoSEQ multiplex PCR. Of 110,000 or so clones in the sample, 85% to 90% were seen once. The sequences come from peripheral blood, collected on day 0 of AZD1222 vaccination. These receptors originate from an adult in good health.

The chain is built from TRBV15 and TRBJ2-3; 8 bases agree with TRBD2. The CDR3 extends over 14 amino acids. Trimming at V came to 8 bases and at J to 2 bases, leaving 6 bases not matched to a gene. Germline V lookup: CDR1 LNHNV, CDR2 YYDKDF (reference sequence). This CDR3 is CATLGGGDTDTQYF. The CDR3 DNA reads TGTGCCACCCTCGGGGGGGGAGACACAGATACGCAGTATTTT.

The chain is built from TRBV24-1 and TRBJ2-2; 14 bases align to TRBD2. There are 15 residues in the CDR3. Germline CDR1 KGHDR, CDR2 SFDVKD. V gave up 3 bases and J gave up 14 bases; unmatched junction bases: 7. This CDR3 is CATSDLAGTSGRLFF. In nucleotides, the CDR3 is TGTGCCACCAGTGATCTAGCCGGGACTAGCGGGAGACTGTTTTTT.

This rearrangement joins TRBV7-9 to TRBJ1-6; D is perhaps TRBD1 (6 bases). Germline assignment: CDR1 SEHNR and CDR2 FQNEAQ (reference sequence). V was trimmed by 7 bases and J by 7 bases, leaving 14 bases between them. The CDR3 spans 14 residues. CDR3 sequence (DNA): TGTGCCAGCACCGTAGGGGGTAGAAATTCACCCCTCCACTTT. Encoded protein: CASTVGGRNSPLHF.

This clone was counted once. The chain couples TRBV13 to TRBJ1-6; D is undetermined. Germline CDR1 is PRHDT and CDR2 is FYEKMQ (reference sequence). The CDR3 has 16 residues. The V gene lost 0 bases and the J gene lost 5 bases, with 11 bases spanning the gap. This chain's CDR3 is CASSLGQRHHNSPLHF. The CDR3 coding sequence is TGTGCCAGCAGCTTAGGCCAGAGACACCATAATTCACCCCTCCACTTT. Variable domain in full (rest from reference TRBV13 and TRBJ1-6): AAGVIQSPRHLIKEKRETATLKCYPIPRHDTVYWYQQGPGQDPQFLISFYEKMQSDKGSIPDRFSAQQFSDYHSELNMSSLELGDSALYFCASSLGQRHHNSPLHFGNGTRLTVT.

The chain joins TRBV7-3 to TRBJ2-1; 11 bases match TRBD2. J gave up 2 bases and V 5 bases, and 2 bases lay outside the gene matches. CDR1 SGHTA and CDR2 FQGTGA come from the germline V gene. The CDR3 totals 15 residues. The DNA for the CDR3 is TGTGCCAGCAGCCATAGCGGGGGGGCCTACAATGAGCAGTTCTTC. Translated, it gives CASSHSGGAYNEQFF.

The V call is TRBV11-2, the J call TRBJ2-5; D unclear. V gave up 2 bases and J gave up 5 bases, with 6 bases separating them. CDR1 is SGHAT, CDR2 FQNNGV, per germline. The CDR3 contains 12 residues. Here the CDR3 DNA reads TGTGCCAGCAGCTTATTATTGGAGACCCAGTACTTC. Protein: CASSLLLETQYF.

The chain has TRBV10-3 and TRBJ2-1; D is unclear. Germline CDR1 reads ENHRY; CDR2 reads SYGVKD. This CDR3 is built from 11 residues. Trimming cost V 3 bases and J 8 bases, with 5 bases left between them. CDR3 nucleotides: TGTGCCATCAGTGATCCCGATGAGCAGTTCTTC. Amino acid sequence: CAISDPDEQFF.

This clone was counted only a few times. This chain links TRBV2 with TRBJ1-2; TRBD1 agrees at 7 bases. V was pared by 8 bases and J by 1 base, with 4 bases of the junction left unmatched. Germline CDR1 SNHLY, CDR2 FYNNEI. This CDR3 has 13 residues. The chain's CDR3 is CASHRDSNYGYTF. The DNA of the CDR3 is TGTGCCAGCCATAGGGACAGTAACTATGGCTACACCTTC.

A word on this clone: In the same sample, other DNA sequences code for this CDR3. V gene TRBV6-5 combines with J gene TRBJ1-6; D is undetermined. The CDR3 loop spans 14 amino acids. Germline lookup yields CDR1 MNHEY and CDR2 SVGAGI. V lost 3 bases and J 1 base, leaving 4 bases between the germline ends. The CDR3 DNA sequence: TGTGCCAGCAGTTATGGGTCCTATAATTCACCCCTCCACTTT. It encodes CASSYGSYNSPLHF.

This clone appeared once. This chain joins TRBV5-6 and TRBJ2-1; 7 bases align to TRBD2. Unmatched junction bases numbered 16, after V lost 4 bases and J lost 12 bases. Germline V CDR1 and CDR2: SGHDT, YYEEEE. This CDR3 spans 15 amino acids. This CDR3 reads CASSHGLEFGVGQFF. DNA for the CDR3: TGTGCCAGCAGCCATGGACTAGAATTCGGGGTTGGGCAGTTCTTC.

In this sample, this clone turned up once. The rearrangement links TRBV9 to TRBJ2-7; 13 positions agree with TRBD2. Per germline, CDR1 SGDLS and CDR2 YYNGEE. This CDR3 contains 17 residues. The V and J ends lost 4 bases and 1 base, in that order; junction bases with no gene match: 8. The CDR3, as DNA: TGTGCCAGCAGCCCCACTAGCGGGGGGGTTAAGTCCTACGAGCAGTACTTC. It specifies CASSPTSGGVKSYEQYF.

CDR3 in amino acids: CASSLRRDITEAFF. The CDR3, as DNA: TGTGCCAGCAGCCTCCGGCGGGATATCACTGAAGCTTTCTTT. The chain couples TRBV3-1 (or the pseudogene TRBV3-2) to TRBJ1-1; no definite D call. The CDR3 length is 14 residues. From germline, CDR1 is LGHDT and CDR2 YNNKEL (reference sequence). V dropped 4 bases and J dropped 4 bases, with 13 bases sitting between them.

The chain couples TRBV2 to TRBJ1-4; possibly TRBD1 for D (6 bases). V was trimmed by 6 bases and J by 5 bases, leaving 13 bases between them. Germline V gene lookup returns CDR1 SNHLY and CDR2 FYNNEI. CDR3 size: 14 residues. As DNA, the CDR3 is TGTGCCAGCAGCTGGACAGCTCAGAATGAAAAACTGTTTTTT. It is translated as CASSWTAQNEKLFF.

This chain connects TRBV15 to TRBJ1-2; tentatively, D is TRBD1 (5 bases). This CDR3 spans 15 amino acids. Trimming pared 0 bases from V and 3 bases from J, leaving 11 bases between. Looked up from germline, CDR1 is LNHNV and CDR2 is YYDKDF (reference sequence). The CDR3, as DNA: TGTGCCACCAGCAGAGATCTCGGCAGGGACTATGGCTACACCTTC. It specifies CATSRDLGRDYGYTF.